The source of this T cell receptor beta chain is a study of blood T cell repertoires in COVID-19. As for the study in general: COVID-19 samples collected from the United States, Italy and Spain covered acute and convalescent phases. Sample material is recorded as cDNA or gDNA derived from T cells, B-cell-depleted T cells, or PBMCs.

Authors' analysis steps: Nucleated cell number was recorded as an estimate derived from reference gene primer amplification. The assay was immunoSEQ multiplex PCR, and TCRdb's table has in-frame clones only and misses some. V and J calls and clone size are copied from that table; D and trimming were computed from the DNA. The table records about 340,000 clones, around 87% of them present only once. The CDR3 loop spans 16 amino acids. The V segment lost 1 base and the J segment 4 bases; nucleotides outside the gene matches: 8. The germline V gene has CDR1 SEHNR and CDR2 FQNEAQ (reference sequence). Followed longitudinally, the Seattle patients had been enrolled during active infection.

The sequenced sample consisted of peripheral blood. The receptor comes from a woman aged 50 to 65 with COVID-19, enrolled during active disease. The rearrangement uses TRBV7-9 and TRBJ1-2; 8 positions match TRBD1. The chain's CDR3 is CASSLGAAGGGYGYTF. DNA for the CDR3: TGTGCCAGCAGCTTAGGAGCCGCAGGGGGCGGCTATGGCTACACCTTC.